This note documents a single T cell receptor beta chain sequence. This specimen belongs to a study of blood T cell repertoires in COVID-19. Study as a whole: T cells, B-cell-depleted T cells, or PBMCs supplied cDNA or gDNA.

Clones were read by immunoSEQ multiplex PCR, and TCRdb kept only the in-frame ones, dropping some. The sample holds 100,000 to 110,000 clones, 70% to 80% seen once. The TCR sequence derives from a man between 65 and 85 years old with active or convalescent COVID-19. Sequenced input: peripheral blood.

The CDR3 region has the DNA TGTGCCAGCAGCTCCAGCTCGGGACAGGGGAACACTGAAGCTTTCTTT. This codes for CASSSSSGQGNTEAFF. This chain connects TRBV7-9 to TRBJ1-1, with 9 bases aligning to TRBD1. CDR3 size: 16 residues. Unmatched junction bases numbered 7, after V lost 4 bases and J lost 1 base. Germline loops: CDR1 SEHNR, CDR2 FQNEAQ (reference sequence).